The 20 T cell receptor beta chains below were found in one sample sequenced in a study of human T cells and chemical hapten exposure. TCRdb recomputed calls from the RACE reads with MiXCR, one row per CDR3 protein. The sample shows 40,000 to 60,000 distinct CDR3 sequences, about 9% of them seen only once. Described time point: patch test 1, 2 weeks after DPC sensitization. This sample's treatment: therapeutic diphenylcyclopropenone sensitization with weekly scalp DPC. Sequenced here: whole blood, sampled in connection with sensitization to the hapten diphenylcyclopropenone (DPC). All receptors derive from a woman between 45 and 60 years old with alopecia areata. Some clones in this sample may be carry-over from other donors' samples.

The V call is TRBV4-3, the J call TRBJ2-2; D is ambiguous. CDR1 LGHNA and CDR2 YSLEER come from the germline V gene. The CDR3 runs to 14 residues. The V gene lost 4 bases and the J gene lost 8 bases, with 14 bases spanning the gap. CDR3 loop: CASSRGSSSGELFF. The CDR3 DNA is TGCGCCAGCAGCCGCGGATCGTCCTCTGGGGAGCTGTTTTTT.

There are many counts of this clonotype. The chain joins TRBV30 to TRBJ1-3, with D possibly being TRBD1 (5 bases). Germline-derived CDR1 and CDR2 are GTSNPN and SVGIG (reference sequence). Trimming removed 4 bases at V and 0 bases at J, with 16 bases between. CDR3 length: 16 residues. In nucleotides, the CDR3 is TGTGCCTGGAAGGTCCGGGGGTCGAGCTCTGGAAACACCATATATTTT. Amino acids: CAWKVRGSSSGNTIYF.

In this sample, this clonotype turned up a few times. This chain links TRBV4-2 with TRBJ2-3, with 7 bases that match TRBD2. Looked up from germline, CDR1 is LGHNA and CDR2 is YNFKEQ. The J segment lost 6 bases and the V segment lost 0 bases, leaving 9 bases of the junction unmatched. CDR3 size: 16 residues. The CDR3 sequence is CASSQEVAGGPDTQYF. DNA for the CDR3: TGTGCCAGCAGCCAAGAGGTAGCGGGCGGACCGGATACGCAGTATTTT.

The gene calls are TRBV7-2 and TRBJ1-6; D gene uncertain. CDR1 and CDR2 (germline): SGHTA, FQGNSA. The CDR3 extends over 12 amino acids. Trimming left V 5 bases short and J 9 bases short, with 8 bases between. As DNA, the CDR3 is TGTGCCAGCAGCAACGACGGTTCACCCCTCCACTTT. Protein: CASSNDGSPLHF.

This clonotype was seen repeatedly, ten times or more. This rearrangement joins TRBV20-1 to TRBJ1-2; D gene ambiguous. Looked up from germline, CDR1 is DFQATT and CDR2 is SNEGSKA (reference sequence). V was pared by 2 bases and J by 5 bases, with 12 bases between. There are 13 residues in the CDR3. CDR3 amino acids: CSARSFGVYGYTF. CDR3 DNA sequence: TGCAGTGCTAGATCGTTCGGGGTATATGGCTACACCTTC.

Many counts were recorded for this clonotype. The V gene is TRBV10-1, the J gene TRBJ2-3; 9 bases line up with TRBD1. This CDR3 has 14 residues. Per germline, CDR1 WNHNN and CDR2 SYGVQD (reference sequence). V lost 5 bases and J lost 8; bases outside the gene matches: 8. Here the CDR3 reads CASSPWDRAGTQYF. The CDR3 DNA follows: TGCGCCAGCAGTCCCTGGGACAGGGCTGGTACGCAGTATTTT.

This clonotype was seen at least ten times. J is TRBJ2-7 and V is TRBV12-3 or TRBV12-4; 8 bases are a match to TRBD2. The length of the CDR3 is 14 residues. The trim removed 4 bases at V and 7 bases at J, leaving 9 bases unmatched. The CDR3 region is CASSSREGPLEQYF. The CDR3 bases are TGTGCCAGCAGTTCTCGGGAGGGACCTTTGGAGCAGTACTTC.

This clonotype was seen repeatedly, ten times or more. The chain couples TRBV7-6 to TRBJ2-7; 12 positions agree with TRBD1. The CDR3 sequence is 14 residues long. Trimming at V came to 4 bases and at J to 7 bases, leaving 5 bases not matched to a gene. The germline V gene encodes CDR1 SGHVS and CDR2 FNYEAQ. CDR3 in amino acids: CASSYGGQGAEQYF. CDR3 coding DNA: TGTGCCAGCAGCTACGGGGGACAGGGGGCGGAGCAGTACTTC.

This clonotype was detected ten times or more. The V and J genes are TRBV5-1 and TRBJ2-5; weak D call: TRBD1 (5 bases). CDR1 SGHRS and CDR2 YFSETQ come from the germline V gene. This CDR3 has 16 amino acids. V lost 2 bases and J lost 1, with 15 bases in between. The CDR3: CASSFGHWPLQETQYF. The CDR3 DNA reads as TGCGCCAGCAGCTTTGGACATTGGCCTCTCCAAGAGACCCAGTACTTC. The variable domain in full, completed from reference TRBV5-1 and TRBJ2-5, reads KAGVTQTPRYLIKTRGQQVTLSCSPISGHRSVSWYQQTPGQGLQFLFEYFSETQRNKGNFPGRFSGRQFSNSRSEMNVSTLELGDSALYLCASSFGHWPLQETQYFGPGTRLLVL.

This clonotype was detected ten times or more. V is TRBV11-2 and J is TRBJ2-3; tentative D call: TRBD2 (6 bases). From germline, CDR1 is SGHAT and CDR2 FQNNGV. V was trimmed by 3 bases and J by 6 bases, leaving 16 bases between them. There are 15 residues in the CDR3. The CDR3 sequence: CASSLKGLREDTQYF. The DNA for the CDR3 is TGTGCCAGCAGCTTGAAGGGACTCCGGGAGGATACGCAGTATTTT. The full variable domain, completed using reference TRBV11-2 and TRBJ2-3, is EAGVAQSPRYKIIEKRQSVAFWCNPISGHATLYWYQQILGQGPKLLIQFQNNGVVDDSQLPKDRFSAERLKGVDSTLKIQPAKLEDSAVYLCASSLKGLREDTQYFGPGTRLTVL.

This clonotype was recorded at least ten times. This chain links TRBV6-5 with TRBJ1-5, with no clear D. CDR1 is MNHEY, CDR2 SVGAGI, per germline. The CDR3 loop spans 13 amino acids. The V and J ends lost 5 bases and 4 bases respectively, with 9 bases between them. CDR3 DNA: TGTGCCAGCAGTAGTAGGCAAAATCAGCCCCAGCATTTT. This sequence encodes CASSSRQNQPQHF.

This chain joins TRBV6-2 or TRBV6-3 and TRBJ2-1, with D possibly matching TRBD1 (5 bases). V was clipped by 5 bases and J by 5 bases, with 13 bases between them. The CDR3 has 14 residues. CDR1 is MNHEY, CDR2 SVGEGT, per germline. The CDR3 loop reads CASSLDSANNEQFF. The CDR3 DNA reads TGTGCCAGCAGTCTTGACAGCGCCAACAATGAGCAGTTCTTC.

This clonotype has a count of ten or more. The chain links TRBV19 to TRBJ2-2, with unresolved D. Per the germline V gene, CDR1 is LNHDA and CDR2 is SQIVND (reference sequence). The CDR3 extends over 13 amino acids. Trimming pared 4 bases from V and 3 bases from J, leaving 6 bases between. The CDR3 DNA follows: TGTGCCAGTAGTAACATTGACACCGGGGAGCTGTTTTTT. Its protein product is CASSNIDTGELFF.

Ten or more counts support this clonotype. The chain carries TRBV12-3 or TRBV12-4 and TRBJ1-6, with 8 bases aligning to TRBD1. The V segment lost 3 bases and the J segment 13 bases; nucleotides outside the gene matches: 8. The CDR3 has 14 amino acids. The CDR3 sequence is CASSFGQGQVPLHF. CDR3 in DNA: TGTGCCAGCAGTTTCGGACAGGGCCAGGTCCCCCTCCACTTT.

This clonotype has only a few counts. V gene TRBV10-3 combines with J gene TRBJ1-1; D unresolved. V lost 6 bases, J lost 7 bases, and 15 bases lay in between. The germline CDR1 and CDR2 sequences are ENHRY and SYGVKD. The CDR3 extends over 13 amino acids. The CDR3 nucleotides read TGTGCCATCAGGGGTCGCCAGGATGGTGAAGCTTTCTTT. This sequence encodes CAIRGRQDGEAFF.

In its sample, this clonotype was seen many times. The rearrangement links TRBV5-1 to TRBJ2-5; either TRBD1 or TRBD2 may fit D (5 bases each). CDR1 is SGHRS and CDR2 is YFSETQ in the germline V gene. Trimming left V 0 bases short and J 4 bases short, with 10 bases between. There are 14 residues in the CDR3. In DNA form, the CDR3 reads TGCGCCAGCAGCTTGGCACCAGGGACAGAGACCCAGTACTTC. Translation: CASSLAPGTETQYF.

At least ten counts were recorded for this clonotype. The CDR3 sequence: CSANRQGYEQYF. The CDR3 coding sequence is TGCAGTGCTAATCGGCAGGGCTACGAGCAGTACTTC. The chain carries TRBV20-1 and TRBJ2-7, with D tentatively TRBD1 (5 bases). The germline V and J ends were trimmed by 4 bases and 3 bases, with 10 bases remaining between them. This CDR3 has 12 residues. Germline CDR1 reads DFQATT; CDR2 reads SNEGSKA (reference sequence).

This chain joins TRBV9 and TRBJ1-1; no reliable D call. The germline V and J ends were trimmed by 0 bases and 1 base, with 13 bases remaining between them. Germline V gives CDR1 SGDLS, CDR2 YYNGEE. The CDR3 has 16 amino acids. The CDR3 nucleotides read TGTGCCAGCAGCGTAGAACGGCACACCCCGAACACTGAAGCTTTCTTT. This codes for CASSVERHTPNTEAFF.

Details on this clonotype: A single base separates this from a much larger clone, so it may be a read error. V is TRBV4-1 and J is TRBJ1-2; 8 bases map to TRBD1. Per the germline V gene, CDR1 is MGHRA and CDR2 is YSYEKL. Trimming removed 7 bases from V and 4 bases from J; junction bases left unmatched: 14. The CDR3 contains 16 residues. The CDR3 spells CASNKDGQGAGYGYTF. CDR3 nucleotide sequence: TGCGCCAGCAACAAAGACGGGCAGGGGGCAGGCTATGGCTACACCTTC.

This clonotype showed up just a few times. The rearrangement uses TRBV6-1 and TRBJ1-1, with TRBD1 matching over 7 bases. CDR3 length: 13 residues. J was trimmed by 2 bases and V by 5 bases; bases with no gene match: 2. Germline lookup yields CDR1 MNHNS and CDR2 SASEGT. This CDR3 reads CASSNRGNTEAFF. The DNA for the CDR3 is TGTGCCAGCAGTAACAGGGGAAACACTGAAGCTTTCTTT.